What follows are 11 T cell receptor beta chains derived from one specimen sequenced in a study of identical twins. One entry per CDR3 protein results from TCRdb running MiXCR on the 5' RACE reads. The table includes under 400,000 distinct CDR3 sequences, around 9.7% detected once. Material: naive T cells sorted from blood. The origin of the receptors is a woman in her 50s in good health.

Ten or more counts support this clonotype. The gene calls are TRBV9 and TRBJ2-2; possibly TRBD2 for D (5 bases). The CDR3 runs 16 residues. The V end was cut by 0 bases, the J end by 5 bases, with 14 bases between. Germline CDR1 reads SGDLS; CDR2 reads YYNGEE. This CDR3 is CASSVVPMAGTGELFF. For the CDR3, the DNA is TGTGCCAGCAGCGTAGTCCCTATGGCGGGTACCGGGGAGCTGTTTTTT.

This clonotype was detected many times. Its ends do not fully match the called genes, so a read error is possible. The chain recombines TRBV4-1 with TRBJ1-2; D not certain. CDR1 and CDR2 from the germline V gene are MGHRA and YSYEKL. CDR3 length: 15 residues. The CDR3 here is CANSQTQFESYGYTF. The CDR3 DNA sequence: TGCGCCAACAGCCAAACCCAGTTCGAGAGCTATGGCTACACCTTC.

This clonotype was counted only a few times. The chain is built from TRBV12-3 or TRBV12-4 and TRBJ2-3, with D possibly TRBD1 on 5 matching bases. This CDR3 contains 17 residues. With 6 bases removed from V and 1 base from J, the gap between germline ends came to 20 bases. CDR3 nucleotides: TGTGCCAGCAGCTCGGGCCTAAGGGGCGCGGGCACAGATACGCAGTATTTT. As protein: CASSSGLRGAGTDTQYF.

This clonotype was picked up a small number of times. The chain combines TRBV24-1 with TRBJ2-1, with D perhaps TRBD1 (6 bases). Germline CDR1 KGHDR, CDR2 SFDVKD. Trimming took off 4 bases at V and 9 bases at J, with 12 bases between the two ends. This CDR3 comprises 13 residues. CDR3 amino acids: CATSEGAPSEQFF. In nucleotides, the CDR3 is TGTGCCACCAGTGAGGGGGCGCCGAGTGAGCAGTTCTTC.

The CDR3 sequence is CASSGLDTDTQYF. CDR3 nucleotides: TGTGCCAGTAGCGGACTCGACACAGATACGCAGTATTTT. This chain uses TRBV19 with TRBJ2-3; D perhaps matches TRBD2 (5 bases). Trimming stripped 6 bases from V and 2 bases from J, with 9 bases between. CDR1 is LNHDA and CDR2 is SQIVND in the germline V gene (reference sequence). The CDR3 is 13 residues long. The variable domain in full, with the rest retrieved from reference TRBV19 and TRBJ2-3, is DGGITQSPKYLFRKEGQNVTLSCEQNLNHDAMYWYRQDPGQGLRLIYYSQIVNDFQKGDIAEGYSVSREKKESFPLTVTSAQKNPTAFYLCASSGLDTDTQYFGPGTRLTVL.

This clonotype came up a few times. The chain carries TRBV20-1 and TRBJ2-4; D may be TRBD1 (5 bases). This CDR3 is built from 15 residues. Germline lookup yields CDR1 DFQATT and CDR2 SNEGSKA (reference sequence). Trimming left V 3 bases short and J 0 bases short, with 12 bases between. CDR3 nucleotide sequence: TGCAGTGCTAGTTTAAGGGGTAGAGCCAAAAACATTCAGTACTTC. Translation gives CSASLRGRAKNIQYF.

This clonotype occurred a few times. The DNA for the CDR3 is TGTGCCACCAGCAGGGAGAAGACAGTGAACACTGAAGCTTTCTTT. Protein sequence: CATSREKTVNTEAFF. The V and J genes are TRBV15 and TRBJ1-1, with D perhaps TRBD1 (5 bases). The V gene's germline CDR1 is LNHNV and CDR2 YYDKDF (reference sequence). Trimming stripped 3 bases from V and 0 bases from J, with 11 bases between. CDR3 length equals 15 residues.

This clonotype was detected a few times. CDR3 sequence: CSATRDQHRREQFF. CDR3 in DNA: TGCAGTGCTACCCGCGACCAGCACCGGCGCGAGCAGTTCTTC. The rearrangement links TRBV20-1 to TRBJ2-1; D is uncertain. The CDR3 contains 14 residues. V was pared by 4 bases and J by 10 bases, with 20 bases between. CDR1 and CDR2 (germline): DFQATT, SNEGSKA (reference sequence).

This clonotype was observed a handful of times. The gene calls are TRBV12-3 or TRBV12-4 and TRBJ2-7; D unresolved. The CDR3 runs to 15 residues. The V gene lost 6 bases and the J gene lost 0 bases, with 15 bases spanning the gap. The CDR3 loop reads CASRSARRDSYEQYF. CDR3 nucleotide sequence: TGTGCCAGCAGGTCCGCCCGTAGGGACTCCTACGAGCAGTACTTC.

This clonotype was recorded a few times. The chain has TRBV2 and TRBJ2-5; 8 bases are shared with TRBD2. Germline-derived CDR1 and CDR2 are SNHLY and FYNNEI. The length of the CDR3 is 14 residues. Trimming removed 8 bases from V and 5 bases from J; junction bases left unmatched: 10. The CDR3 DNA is TGTGCCAGCCTCAGAGCGGGAGCGAAGGAGACCCAGTACTTC. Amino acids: CASLRAGAKETQYF. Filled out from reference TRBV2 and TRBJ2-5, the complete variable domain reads EPEVTQTPSHQVTQMGQEVILRCVPISNHLYFYWYRQILGQKVEFLVSFYNNEISEKSEIFDDQFSVERPDGSNFTLKIRSTKLEDSAMYFCASLRAGAKETQYFGPGTRLLVL.

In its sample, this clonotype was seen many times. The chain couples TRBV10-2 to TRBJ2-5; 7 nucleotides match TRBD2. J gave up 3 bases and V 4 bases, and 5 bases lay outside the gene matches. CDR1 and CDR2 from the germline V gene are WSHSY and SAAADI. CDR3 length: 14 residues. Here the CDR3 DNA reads TGCGCCAGCAGTGGTAGGAGCGGGGAAGAGACCCAGTACTTC. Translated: CASSGRSGEETQYF.